What follows is one T cell receptor beta chain and its context. The specificity of this receptor is unknown. Compared with germline, one end of the junction differs, possibly owing to a read error. Receptors were amplified or captured by the immunoSEQ multiplex PCR assay. TCRdb's version of the immuneACCESS table is confined to in-frame rearrangements and falls short of the full clone set. An unresolved V gene accounts for under half of the shortfall where checked; the remainder is of unknown origin. The table for this sample lists 13,000 or so clones; over 65% of them were counted only once. Of the sample, roughly 20% falls within the top ten clones. The source of the sample is a study of T cells after somatic rescue of genetic block (dated by TCRdb to 2020 to 2022). The study in broad terms: The study assessed how robust, over the long term, a T-cell system was when the system had developed through somatic rescue of a genetic block in T-cell development.

Counted from cysteine to phenylalanine, this CDR3 has 17 amino acids. CDR3 DNA only is kept here, 51 bases in frame from base 1. According to the germline V gene (reference sequence), CDR1 reads SEHNR and CDR2 reads FQNEAQ. Sequenced material: peripheral blood mononuclear cells (PBMCs). The chain couples TRBV7-9 to TRBJ1-4; TRBD1 aligns with 7 central bases. The receptor was isolated from a boy between 10 and 17 years old. The DNA is TGTGCCAGCAGCTATCGACAGGGATGGGCAACGAATGAAAAACTGTTTTTT. It translates to CASSYRQGWATNEKLFF.